The 30 T cell receptor beta chains below were found in one sample sequenced in a study of response to subunit inactivated influenza vaccine. TCRdb passed the RT-PCR reads through MiXCR, listing each CDR3 protein once. The sample records about 500,000 distinct CDR3 sequences, around 7.7% being singletons. Sequenced material: PBMCs from blood, taken roughly 24 months after vaccination. These receptors originate from a man aged 45 to 75 who received an inactivated influenza vaccine.

This clonotype was seen repeatedly, ten times or more. V gene TRBV3-1 combines with J gene TRBJ2-2, with D hard to call. Trimming took off 4 bases at V and 2 bases at J, with 11 bases between the two ends. The length of the CDR3 is 15 residues. Germline CDR1 reads LGHDT; CDR2 reads YNNKEL (reference sequence). The CDR3 DNA reads TGTGCCAGCAGCCCTAGGGTCTTTAACACCGGGGAGCTGTTTTTT. Its translation: CASSPRVFNTGELFF.

The chain is built from TRBV28 and TRBJ2-2, with TRBD1 as a possible D gene (5 bases). Germline V gives CDR1 MDHEN, CDR2 SYDVKM. The CDR3 runs 13 residues. V was cut by 5 bases and J by 6 bases, with 10 bases left in between. The CDR3 DNA reads TGTGCCAGCAGTCGCACAGGAGCCGGGGAGCTGTTTTTT. Its protein product is CASSRTGAGELFF.

Only a few counts were recorded for this clonotype. This chain joins TRBV18 and TRBJ1-3; a weak D match, TRBD1 (5 bases). This CDR3 is 15 amino acids long. V was trimmed by 8 bases and J by 1 base, leaving 15 bases between them. The germline V gene has CDR1 KGHSH and CDR2 LQKENI. The CDR3 coding sequence is TGTGCCAGCCGACGAGGGACGGCTTCTGGAAACACCATATATTTT. Encoded protein: CASRRGTASGNTIYF.

The chain carries TRBV3-1 and TRBJ2-7; no firm D call. This CDR3 has 14 residues. The V and J ends lost 2 bases and 5 bases respectively, with 13 bases between them. Per germline, CDR1 LGHDT and CDR2 YNNKEL (reference sequence). The CDR3 DNA reads as TGTGCCAGCAGCCAACTATCAGGTCGGCACGAGCAGTACTTC. Its protein product is CASSQLSGRHEQYF.

The V gene is TRBV7-9, the J gene TRBJ1-1; 7 bases are a match to TRBD1. The CDR3 has 13 amino acids. Trimming removed 1 base from V and 11 bases from J; junction bases left unmatched: 7. Germline values: CDR1 SEHNR, CDR2 FQNEAQ (reference sequence). CDR3 DNA sequence: TGTGCCAGCAGCTTAGAGGGGGCTTGGGGGGCTTTCTTT. Translated: CASSLEGAWGAFF.

The V call is TRBV2, the J call TRBJ2-7; 11 bases line up with TRBD1. Germline CDR1 reads SNHLY; CDR2 reads FYNNEI. Unmatched junction bases numbered 9, after V lost 5 bases and J lost 3 bases. The CDR3 runs 16 residues. DNA for the CDR3: TGTGCCAGCAGTCTGCGAACCGGGACAGGGGGCTACGAGCAGTACTTC. Its translation: CASSLRTGTGGYEQYF.

In its sample, this clonotype was seen a few times. This rearrangement joins TRBV6-2 or TRBV6-3 to TRBJ2-3, with 8 bases identical to TRBD1. There are 14 residues in the CDR3. The ends lost 2 bases at V and 3 bases at J; junction bases unmatched: 1. Germline CDR1 is MNHEY and CDR2 is SVGEGT. In nucleotides, the CDR3 is TGTGCCAGCAGTTACGGGACAGGAACAGATACGCAGTATTTT. Its translation is CASSYGTGTDTQYF.

This clonotype was seen many times. The chain has TRBV20-1 and TRBJ2-7; 11 nucleotides align to TRBD2. The CDR3 is 15 amino acids. Germline V gene sequence: CDR1 DFQATT, CDR2 SNEGSKA (reference sequence). Losses at the gene ends were 5 bases for V and 2 bases for J; bases not matched to a gene: 8. The CDR3 protein is CSAYQKTSGTYEQYF. CDR3 DNA: TGCAGTGCTTATCAAAAGACTAGCGGGACCTACGAGCAGTACTTC.

The chain uses TRBV7-2 and TRBJ2-5; the match to TRBD2 covers 9 bases. This CDR3 is 15 amino acids long. From germline, CDR1 is SGHTA and CDR2 FQGNSA. With 0 bases clipped from V and 6 bases from J, the junction kept 5 bases outside the gene matches. The CDR3 DNA reads as TGTGCCAGCAGCTTAGCTGGGGCGGGGGGGCAGACCCAGTACTTC. It yields the protein CASSLAGAGGQTQYF.

The rearrangement uses TRBV5-1 and TRBJ2-7; TRBD2 aligns across 9 bases. CDR3 length: 15 residues. J lost 0 bases, V lost 2 bases, and 3 bases had no gene match. Germline-derived CDR1 and CDR2 are SGHRS and YFSETQ. CDR3 loop: CASSFSGSFSYEQYF. The CDR3 DNA reads as TGCGCCAGCAGCTTTAGCGGGAGTTTCTCCTACGAGCAGTACTTC.

A few counts support this clonotype. The CDR3 nucleotides read TGTGCCAGCAGTTTATACCCCTCTCTAGCGGGACGCGACAATGAGCAGTTCTTC. It codes for CASSLYPSLAGRDNEQFF. V and J are TRBV28 and TRBJ2-1, with 9 bases identical to TRBD2. The CDR3 runs to 18 residues. The V and J ends lost 1 base and 5 bases, in that order; junction bases with no gene match: 12. Germline loops: CDR1 MDHEN, CDR2 SYDVKM.

The chain employs TRBV12-3 or TRBV12-4 and TRBJ1-6; possibly TRBD1 for D (5 bases). Trimming removed 3 bases from V and 7 bases from J, with 16 bases in between. The CDR3 covers 16 residues. The CDR3 loop is CASSLIFQGANSPLHF. The CDR3 DNA sequence: TGTGCCAGCAGTTTGATCTTTCAGGGAGCGAATTCACCCCTCCACTTT.

The chain is built from TRBV6-1 and TRBJ2-3; D may correspond to TRBD1 or TRBD2 (5 bases each). The germline V gene has CDR1 MNHNS and CDR2 SASEGT. The CDR3 is 18 amino acids. V was trimmed by 5 bases and J by 6 bases, leaving 27 bases between them. CDR3 region: CASSRNPAPGPKGDTQYF. The CDR3, as DNA: TGTGCCAGCAGTAGAAACCCCGCCCCGGGACCCAAGGGGGATACGCAGTATTTT.

The rearrangement joins TRBV20-1 to TRBJ2-3, with TRBD1 matching 9 bases. This CDR3 has 16 residues. V lost 1 base to trimming and J lost 3 bases; unmatched junction nucleotides: 8. Germline V gives CDR1 DFQATT, CDR2 SNEGSKA (reference sequence). This CDR3 is CSARANDRGWTDTQYF. CDR3 nucleotide sequence: TGCAGTGCTAGAGCTAACGACAGGGGGTGGACAGATACGCAGTATTTT.

This clonotype was picked up a small number of times. The V call is TRBV20-1, the J call TRBJ2-4; D gene uncertain. CDR1 DFQATT and CDR2 SNEGSKA come from the germline V gene (reference sequence). Trimming stripped 6 bases from V and 0 bases from J, with 9 bases between. The CDR3 covers 13 residues. The DNA for the CDR3 is TGCAGTGCGGTAGATTCAGCCAAAAACATTCAGTACTTC. It is translated as CSAVDSAKNIQYF.

In this sample, this clonotype turned up many times. V usage is TRBV29-1 and J usage is TRBJ2-1; 8 bases agree with TRBD2. After removal of 7 bases from V and 6 bases from J, the junction contained 14 bases not matched to a gene. CDR3 length: 15 amino acids. Per the germline V gene, CDR1 is SQVTM and CDR2 is ANQGSEA. The CDR3 protein is CSALLGTSKGNEQFF. The CDR3 DNA sequence: TGCAGCGCCCTTCTTGGGACTAGTAAGGGCAATGAGCAGTTCTTC.

This clonotype was counted between two and nine times. CDR3 coding DNA: TGTGCCATCAGTGACCTGAGGGGCGTTAGAGATACGCAGTATTTT. It yields the protein CAISDLRGVRDTQYF. The chain is built from TRBV10-3 and TRBJ2-3; D assignment may be TRBD1 or TRBD2 (5 bases each). The CDR3 runs to 15 residues. In germline, CDR1 is ENHRY, CDR2 SYGVKD. Trimming took off 3 bases at V and 5 bases at J, with 15 bases between the two ends.

The chain uses TRBV9 and TRBJ1-3, with D possibly TRBD1 on 5 matching bases. The CDR3 spans 15 residues. The V gene's germline CDR1 is SGDLS and CDR2 YYNGEE. Trimming pared 4 bases from V and 0 bases from J, leaving 11 bases between. The DNA of the CDR3 is TGTGCCAGCAGCCCTCGGGGCGACTCTGGAAACACCATATATTTT. Its translation: CASSPRGDSGNTIYF.

Ten or more counts support this clonotype. V and J are TRBV3-1 and TRBJ2-1, with D hard to call. Germline values: CDR1 LGHDT, CDR2 YNNKEL (reference sequence). Trimming took off 4 bases at V and 10 bases at J, with 14 bases between the two ends. This CDR3 has 13 amino acids. The chain's CDR3 is CASSPLDGREQFF. The CDR3 coding sequence is TGTGCCAGCAGCCCCCTGGACGGAAGAGAGCAGTTCTTC.

This chain links TRBV10-3 with TRBJ2-5, with 7 bases matching TRBD1. Germline CDR1 ENHRY, CDR2 SYGVKD. The CDR3 is 13 amino acids. Trimming cost V 4 bases and J 3 bases; bases outside gene matches: 2. The DNA for the CDR3 is TGTGCCATCAGTGGACAGGGCGAAGAGACCCAGTACTTC. Translated: CAISGQGEETQYF.

The chain couples TRBV27 to TRBJ1-2; D possibly corresponds to TRBD1 (6 bases). Trimming took 0 bases from V and 4 from J, leaving 15 bases between them. The CDR3 extends over 16 amino acids. Germline values: CDR1 MNHEY, CDR2 SMNVEV (reference sequence). In nucleotides, the CDR3 is TGTGCCAGCAGTTTATCGATCAAGGGGGAGCCCTATGGCTACACCTTC. It specifies CASSLSIKGEPYGYTF.

About this clonotype itself: Germline is not matched at one junction end, which may reflect a read error. The V gene is TRBV5-1, the J gene TRBJ2-7, with TRBD2 matching 8 bases. Germline V gene lookup returns CDR1 SGHRS and CDR2 YFSETQ. The CDR3 length is 15 residues. Written as DNA, the CDR3 is TGCGCCCGCAGCCTTGGTCCAACTAGCGGCCACGAGCAGTACTTC. Translated, it gives CARSLGPTSGHEQYF.

The chain combines TRBV3-1 with TRBJ2-2; the match to TRBD1 covers 7 bases. CDR1 is LGHDT, CDR2 YNNKEL, per germline (reference sequence). With V trimmed by 4 bases and J by 5 bases, 7 bases remained unmatched. CDR3 size: 15 residues. CDR3 sequence (DNA): TGTGCCAGCAGCCGAACAGGGGTGCGGACCGGGGAGCTGTTTTTT. Encoded protein: CASSRTGVRTGELFF.

The chain uses TRBV12-3 or TRBV12-4 and TRBJ2-1; TRBD1 might be the D (6 bases). This CDR3 has 15 residues. Trimming took off 2 bases at V and 7 bases at J, with 15 bases between the two ends. CDR3 DNA sequence: TGTGCCAGCAGTTTATGGGGCCAGGGGTATAATGAGCAGTTCTTC. Protein sequence: CASSLWGQGYNEQFF.

This clonotype was counted between two and nine times. The chain carries TRBV12-3 or TRBV12-4 and TRBJ2-1; 9 bases agree with TRBD2. V gave up 1 base and J gave up 5 bases; unmatched junction bases: 6. The CDR3 runs 16 residues. The CDR3 sequence is CASSLGFSGGDNEQFF. The CDR3 nucleotides are TGTGCCAGCAGTTTAGGGTTTAGCGGGGGTGACAATGAGCAGTTCTTC.

This clonotype was recorded a few times. This chain links TRBV30 with TRBJ2-7; weak D call: TRBD1 (6 bases). V lost 3 bases to trimming and J lost 0 bases, with 15 bases between them. CDR3 size: 15 residues. Germline CDR1 reads GTSNPN; CDR2 reads SVGIG (reference sequence). The CDR3 nucleotides read TGTGCCTGGAGCGTAATCGGGGACAACTCCTACGAGCAGTACTTC. Its protein is CAWSVIGDNSYEQYF.

This chain connects TRBV20-1 to TRBJ2-3, with 7 bases identical to TRBD1. Germline CDR1 is DFQATT and CDR2 is SNEGSKA (reference sequence). The CDR3 runs 13 residues. After removal of 6 bases from V and 1 base from J, the junction contained 4 bases not matched to a gene. The CDR3 DNA follows: TGCAGTGCCAGGGACAGTCGCACAGATACGCAGTATTTT. This encodes CSARDSRTDTQYF.

The rearrangement joins TRBV7-9 to TRBJ2-3, with D perhaps given as TRBD1 or TRBD2 (6 bases each). The V gene lost 5 bases and the J gene lost 2 bases, with 11 bases spanning the gap. Germline V gene sequence: CDR1 SEHNR, CDR2 FQNEAQ (reference sequence). This CDR3 contains 14 residues. The CDR3 sequence: CASSRGVVTDTQYF. DNA of the CDR3: TGTGCCAGCAGCAGGGGGGTAGTCACAGATACGCAGTATTTT. Using reference TRBV7-9 and TRBJ2-3 for the parts outside the CDR3, the full variable domain is DTGVSQNPRHKITKRGQNVTFRCDPISEHNRLYWYRQTLGQGPEFLTYFQNEAQLEKSRLLSDRFSAERPKGSFSTLEIQRTEQGDSAMYLCASSRGVVTDTQYFGPGTRLTVL.

This clonotype was counted between two and nine times. The chain couples TRBV6-5 to TRBJ2-1; 12 bases agree with TRBD2. Germline trimming cut 0 bases from V and 7 bases from J; bases unmatched to any gene: 7. CDR1 MNHEY and CDR2 SVGAGI come from the germline V gene. The CDR3 is 17 residues long. The CDR3 reads CASSYSTLLAGGNEQFF. In DNA form, the CDR3 reads TGTGCCAGCAGTTACTCGACCCTACTAGCGGGAGGTAATGAGCAGTTCTTC.

This clonotype came up many times. The V and J genes are TRBV12-3 or TRBV12-4 and TRBJ2-3; 13 bases are shared with TRBD2. V trimming: 6 bases; J trimming: 15 bases; junction bases outside the gene matches: 12. The CDR3 sequence is 14 residues long. CDR3 bases: TGTGCCAGCAGCCGACTAGCGGGGGGAGGAATCGGATATTTT. It encodes CASSRLAGGGIGYF.